This TCR beta chain was identified in a study of cytotoxic CD8 clonotypes in ibrutinib-treated CLL. Overall study: IGHV unmutated under 18; relapsed/refractory fewer than 13; treatment-naive about 15.

A remark on this clone: Its antigen remains unidentified.

Overall study findings and caveats: Among the clonotypes, public ones were uncommon and contracted or held stable on treatment. Baseline clonality was higher than in age-matched healthy donors and moved in step with circulating CD8+ T-cell counts.

Repertoires were generated with immunoSEQ multiplex PCR, while TCRdb's copy carries only in-frame clones and drops some. This table has approximately 92,000 clones, around 77% appearing once. This CDR3 contains 14 residues. V gave up 4 bases and J gave up 8 bases, with 17 bases separating them. The germline CDR1 and CDR2 sequences are SEHNR and FQNEAQ (reference sequence). This chain connects TRBV7-9 to TRBJ1-2; D is perhaps TRBD1 (6 bases). This TCR came from a human donor with chronic lymphocytic leukemia. Sequenced here: PBMCs, sampled after 24 months of ibrutinib treatment. Here the CDR3 reads CASSYDRIAWGYTF. The DNA of the CDR3 is TGTGCCAGCAGCTACGACAGGATCGCTTGGGGCTACACCTTC.